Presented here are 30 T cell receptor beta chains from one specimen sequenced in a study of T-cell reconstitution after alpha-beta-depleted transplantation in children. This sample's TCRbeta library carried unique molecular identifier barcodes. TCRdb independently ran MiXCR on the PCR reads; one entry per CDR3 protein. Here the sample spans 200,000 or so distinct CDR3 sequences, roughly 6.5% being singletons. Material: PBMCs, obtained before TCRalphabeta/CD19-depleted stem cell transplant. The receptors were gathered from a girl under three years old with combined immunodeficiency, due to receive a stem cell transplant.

CDR3 sequence reads: CASSGVVTNTGELFF. CDR3 in DNA: TGTGCCAGCAGTGGAGTGGTTACGAACACCGGGGAGCTGTTTTTT. The rearrangement uses TRBV2 and TRBJ2-2; D unclear. This CDR3 contains 15 residues. Germline loops: CDR1 SNHLY, CDR2 FYNNEI. The V gene lost 4 bases and the J gene lost 0 bases, with 9 bases spanning the gap.

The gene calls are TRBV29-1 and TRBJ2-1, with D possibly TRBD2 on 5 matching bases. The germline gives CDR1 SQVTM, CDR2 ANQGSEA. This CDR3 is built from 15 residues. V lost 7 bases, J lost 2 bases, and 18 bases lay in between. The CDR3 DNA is TGCAGCGGCCGAGGAACCAGCGGTCCCTACAATGAGCAGTTCTTC. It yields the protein CSGRGTSGPYNEQFF.

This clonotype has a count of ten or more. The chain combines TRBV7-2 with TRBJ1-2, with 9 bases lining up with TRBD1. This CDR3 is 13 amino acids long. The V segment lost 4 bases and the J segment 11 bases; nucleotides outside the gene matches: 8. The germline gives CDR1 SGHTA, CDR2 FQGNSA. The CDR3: CASSSPGDREYTF. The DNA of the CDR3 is TGTGCCAGCAGCTCCCCGGGGGACAGGGAATACACCTTC.

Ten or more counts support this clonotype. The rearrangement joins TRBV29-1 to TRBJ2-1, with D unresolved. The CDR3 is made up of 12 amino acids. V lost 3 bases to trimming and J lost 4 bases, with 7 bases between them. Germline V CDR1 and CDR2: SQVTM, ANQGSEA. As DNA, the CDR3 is TGCAGCGTTGATAGAGAATACAATGAGCAGTTCTTC. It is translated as CSVDREYNEQFF.

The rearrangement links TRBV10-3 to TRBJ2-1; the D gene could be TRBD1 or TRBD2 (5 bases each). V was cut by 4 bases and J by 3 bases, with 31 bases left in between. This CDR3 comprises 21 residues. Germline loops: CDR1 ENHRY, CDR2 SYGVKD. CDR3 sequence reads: CAISGGPLTSYYNSYYNEQFF. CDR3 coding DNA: TGTGCCATCAGTGGGGGACCCCTAACGAGTTACTACAATAGTTACTACAATGAGCAGTTCTTC.

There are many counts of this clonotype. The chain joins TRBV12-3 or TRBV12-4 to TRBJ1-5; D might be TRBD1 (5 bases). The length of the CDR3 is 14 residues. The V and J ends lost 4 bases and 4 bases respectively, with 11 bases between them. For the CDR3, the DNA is TGTGCCAGCAGTTGGGACTCCTCAAATCAGCCCCAGCATTTT. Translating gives CASSWDSSNQPQHF.

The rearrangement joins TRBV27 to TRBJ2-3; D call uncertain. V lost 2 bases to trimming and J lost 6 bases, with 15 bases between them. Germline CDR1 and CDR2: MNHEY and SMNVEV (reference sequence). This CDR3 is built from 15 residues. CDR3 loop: CASSLRPGRFDTQYF. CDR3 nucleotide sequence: TGTGCCAGCAGTTTAAGGCCGGGTCGTTTCGATACGCAGTATTTT.

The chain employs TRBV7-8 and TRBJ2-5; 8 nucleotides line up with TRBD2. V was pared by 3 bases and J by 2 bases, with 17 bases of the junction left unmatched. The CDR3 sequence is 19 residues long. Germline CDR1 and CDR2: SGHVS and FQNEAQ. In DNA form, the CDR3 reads TGTGCCAGCAGCTTTGAGCGAGGTTGGGCGGGAGGACCTCAAGAGACCCAGTACTTC. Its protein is CASSFERGWAGGPQETQYF.

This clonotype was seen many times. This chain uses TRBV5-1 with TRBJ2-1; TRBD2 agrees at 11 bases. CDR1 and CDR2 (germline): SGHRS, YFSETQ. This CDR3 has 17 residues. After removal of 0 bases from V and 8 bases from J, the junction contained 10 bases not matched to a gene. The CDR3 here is CASSLGPSGGPLDEQFF. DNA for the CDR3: TGCGCCAGCAGCTTGGGTCCTAGCGGGGGGCCCCTCGATGAGCAGTTCTTC.

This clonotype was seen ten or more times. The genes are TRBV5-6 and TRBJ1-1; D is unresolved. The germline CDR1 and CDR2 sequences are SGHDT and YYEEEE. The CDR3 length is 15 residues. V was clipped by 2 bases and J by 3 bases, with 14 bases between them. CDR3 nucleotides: TGTGCCAGCAGCTTCCTCTCCCTTTCCGACACTGAAGCTTTCTTT. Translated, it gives CASSFLSLSDTEAFF.

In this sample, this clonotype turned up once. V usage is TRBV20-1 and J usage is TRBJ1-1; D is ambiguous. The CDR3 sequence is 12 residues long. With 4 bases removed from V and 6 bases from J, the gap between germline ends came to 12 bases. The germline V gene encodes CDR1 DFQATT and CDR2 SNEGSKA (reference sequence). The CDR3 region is CSAKRGYAEAFF. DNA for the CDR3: TGCAGTGCTAAGCGCGGGTACGCTGAAGCTTTCTTT.

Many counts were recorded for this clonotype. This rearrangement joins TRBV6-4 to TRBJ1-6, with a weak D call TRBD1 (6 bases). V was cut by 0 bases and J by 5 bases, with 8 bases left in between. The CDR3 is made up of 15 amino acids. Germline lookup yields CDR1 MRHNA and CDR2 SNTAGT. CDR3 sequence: CASSDSGTNNSPLHF. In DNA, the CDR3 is TGTGCCAGCAGTGACTCCGGGACAAATAATTCACCCCTCCACTTT.

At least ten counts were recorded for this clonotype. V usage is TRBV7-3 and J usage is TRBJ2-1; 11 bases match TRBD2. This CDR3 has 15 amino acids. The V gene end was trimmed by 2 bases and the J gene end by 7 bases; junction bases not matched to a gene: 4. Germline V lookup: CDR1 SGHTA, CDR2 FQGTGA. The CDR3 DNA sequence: TGTGCCAGCAGCTTATTAGCGGGAGGGCTTAATGAGCAGTTCTTC. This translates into CASSLLAGGLNEQFF.

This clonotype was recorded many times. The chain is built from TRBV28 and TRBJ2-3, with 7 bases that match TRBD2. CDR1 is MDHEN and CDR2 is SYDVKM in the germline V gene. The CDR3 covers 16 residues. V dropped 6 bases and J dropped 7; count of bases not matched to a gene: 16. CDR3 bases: TGTGCCAGCAGCGATGCGCTAGCGGCCAATGATAATACGCAGTATTTT. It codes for CASSDALAANDNTQYF.

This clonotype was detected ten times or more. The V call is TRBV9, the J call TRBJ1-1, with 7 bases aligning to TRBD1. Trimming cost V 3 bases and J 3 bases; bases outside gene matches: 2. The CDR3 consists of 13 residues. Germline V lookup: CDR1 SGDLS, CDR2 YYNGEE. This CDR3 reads CASSGDRYTEAFF. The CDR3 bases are TGTGCCAGCAGCGGGGACAGATACACTGAAGCTTTCTTT. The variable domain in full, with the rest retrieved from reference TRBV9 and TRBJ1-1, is DSGVTQTPKHLITATGQRVTLRCSPRSGDLSVYWYQQSLDQGLQFLIQYYNGEERAKGNILERFSAQQFPDLHSELNLSSLELGDSALYFCASSGDRYTEAFFGQGTRLTVV.

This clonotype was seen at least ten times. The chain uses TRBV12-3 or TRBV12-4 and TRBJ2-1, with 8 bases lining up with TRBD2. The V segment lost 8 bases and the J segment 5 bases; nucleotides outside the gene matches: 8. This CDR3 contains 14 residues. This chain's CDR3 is CASGGTSWNNEQFF. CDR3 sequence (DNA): TGTGCCAGCGGCGGGACTAGTTGGAACAATGAGCAGTTCTTC.

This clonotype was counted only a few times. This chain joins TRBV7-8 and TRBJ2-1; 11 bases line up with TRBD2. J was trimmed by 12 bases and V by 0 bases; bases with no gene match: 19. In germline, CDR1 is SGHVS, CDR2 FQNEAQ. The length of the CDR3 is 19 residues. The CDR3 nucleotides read TGTGCCAGCAGCTTAGCCCCCGAGACTAGCGGGGTATCCAAGAGGGGGCAGTTCTTC. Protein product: CASSLAPETSGVSKRGQFF. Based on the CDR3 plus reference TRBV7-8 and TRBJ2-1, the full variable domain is GAGVSQSPRYKVAKRGQDVALRCDPISGHVSLFWYQQALGQGPEFLTYFQNEAQLDKSGLPSDRFFAERPEGSVSTLKIQRTQQEDSAVYLCASSLAPETSGVSKRGQFFGPGTRLTVL.

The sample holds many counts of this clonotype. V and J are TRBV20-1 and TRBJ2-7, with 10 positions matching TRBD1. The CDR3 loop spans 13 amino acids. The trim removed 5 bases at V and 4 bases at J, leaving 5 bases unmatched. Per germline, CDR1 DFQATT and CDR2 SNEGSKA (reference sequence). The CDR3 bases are TGCAGTGCTGCACCGGGACAGGGGTACGAGCAGTACTTC. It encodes CSAAPGQGYEQYF.

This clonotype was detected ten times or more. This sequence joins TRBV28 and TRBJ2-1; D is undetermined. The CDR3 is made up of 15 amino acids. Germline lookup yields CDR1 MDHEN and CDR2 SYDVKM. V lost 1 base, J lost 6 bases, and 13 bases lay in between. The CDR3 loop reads CASSLSVARINEQFF. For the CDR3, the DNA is TGTGCCAGCAGTTTATCGGTGGCTAGGATCAATGAGCAGTTCTTC.

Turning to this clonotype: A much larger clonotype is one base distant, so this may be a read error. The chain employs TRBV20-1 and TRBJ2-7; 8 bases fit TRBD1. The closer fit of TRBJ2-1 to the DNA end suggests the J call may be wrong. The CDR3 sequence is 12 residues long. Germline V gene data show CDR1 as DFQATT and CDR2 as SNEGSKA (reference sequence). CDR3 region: CSACDRGHEQFF. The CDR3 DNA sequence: TGCAGTGCTTGCGACAGGGGCCACGAGCAGTTCTTC.

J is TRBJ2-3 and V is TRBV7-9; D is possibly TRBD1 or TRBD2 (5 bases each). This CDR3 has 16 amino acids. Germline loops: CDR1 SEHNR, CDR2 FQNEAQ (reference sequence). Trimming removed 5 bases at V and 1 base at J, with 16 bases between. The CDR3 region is CASSARLRGGTDTQYF. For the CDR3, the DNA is TGTGCCAGCAGCGCGAGATTAAGAGGGGGCACAGATACGCAGTATTTT.

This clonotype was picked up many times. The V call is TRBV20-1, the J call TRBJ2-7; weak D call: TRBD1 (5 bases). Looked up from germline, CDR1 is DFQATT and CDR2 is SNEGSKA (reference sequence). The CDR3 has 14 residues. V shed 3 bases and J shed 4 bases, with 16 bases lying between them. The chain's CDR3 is CSASDDSVWYEQYF. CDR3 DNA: TGCAGTGCTAGTGACGACAGTGTCTGGTACGAGCAGTACTTC.

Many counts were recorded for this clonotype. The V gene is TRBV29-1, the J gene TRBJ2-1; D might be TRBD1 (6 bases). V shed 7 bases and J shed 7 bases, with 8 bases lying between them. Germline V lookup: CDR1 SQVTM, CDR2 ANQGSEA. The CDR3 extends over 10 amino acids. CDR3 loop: CSGGGNEQFF. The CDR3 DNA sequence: TGCAGCGGAGGGGGTAATGAGCAGTTCTTC.

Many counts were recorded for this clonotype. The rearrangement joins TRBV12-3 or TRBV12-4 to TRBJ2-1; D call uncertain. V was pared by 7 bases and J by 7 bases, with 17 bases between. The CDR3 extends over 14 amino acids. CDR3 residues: CASTSGVGWNEQFF. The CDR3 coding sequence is TGTGCCAGCACTTCCGGAGTAGGGTGGAATGAGCAGTTCTTC.

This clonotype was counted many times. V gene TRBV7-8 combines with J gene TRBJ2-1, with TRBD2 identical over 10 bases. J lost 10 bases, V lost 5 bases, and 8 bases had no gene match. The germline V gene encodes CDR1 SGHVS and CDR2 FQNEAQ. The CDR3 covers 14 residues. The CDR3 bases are TGTGCCAGCAGCCTCCGACTAGCGGGCCCCGAGCAGTTCTTC. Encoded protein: CASSLRLAGPEQFF.

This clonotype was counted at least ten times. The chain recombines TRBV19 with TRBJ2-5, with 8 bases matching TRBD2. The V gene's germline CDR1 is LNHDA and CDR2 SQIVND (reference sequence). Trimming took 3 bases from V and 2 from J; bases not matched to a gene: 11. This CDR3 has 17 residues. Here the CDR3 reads CASSIIFGLAEQETQYF. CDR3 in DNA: TGTGCCAGTAGTATCATCTTTGGACTAGCAGAACAAGAGACCCAGTACTTC.

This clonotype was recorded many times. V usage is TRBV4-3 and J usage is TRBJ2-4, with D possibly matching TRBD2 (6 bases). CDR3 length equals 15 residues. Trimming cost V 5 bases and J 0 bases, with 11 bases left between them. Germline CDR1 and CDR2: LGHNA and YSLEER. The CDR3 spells CASSGRILAKNIQYF. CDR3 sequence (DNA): TGCGCCAGCAGCGGGAGGATCCTAGCCAAAAACATTCAGTACTTC.

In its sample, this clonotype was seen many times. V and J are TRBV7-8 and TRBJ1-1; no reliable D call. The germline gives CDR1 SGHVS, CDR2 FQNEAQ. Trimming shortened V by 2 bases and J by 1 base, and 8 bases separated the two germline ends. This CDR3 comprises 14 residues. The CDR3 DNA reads TGTGCCAGCAGCTTACTGTTAGGGAACACTGAAGCTTTCTTT. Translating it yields CASSLLLGNTEAFF.

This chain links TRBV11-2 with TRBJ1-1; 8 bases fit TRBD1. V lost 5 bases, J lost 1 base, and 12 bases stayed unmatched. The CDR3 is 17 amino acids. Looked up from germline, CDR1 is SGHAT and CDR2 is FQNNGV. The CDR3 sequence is CASSLIPTGQGNTEAFF. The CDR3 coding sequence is TGTGCCAGCAGCCTAATTCCAACCGGACAGGGGAACACTGAAGCTTTCTTT.

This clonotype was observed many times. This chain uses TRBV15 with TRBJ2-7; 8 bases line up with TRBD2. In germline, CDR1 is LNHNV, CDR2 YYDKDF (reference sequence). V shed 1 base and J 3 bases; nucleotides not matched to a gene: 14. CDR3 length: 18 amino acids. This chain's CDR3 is CATSRVKGLAGPFYEQYF. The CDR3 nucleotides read TGTGCCACCAGCAGAGTGAAGGGCCTAGCGGGCCCTTTCTACGAGCAGTACTTC.